These 21 T cell receptor beta chains were sequenced from one sample in a study of T cells after posttransplantation cyclophosphamide. Assay used: immunoSEQ multiplex PCR; TCRdb lists only in-frame clones, some missing. There are about 38,000 clones in the sample, none observed a single time. The sample comprised PBMCs. Receptor source: a man aged 25-45 years in good health and a related stem cell transplant donor.

This clone has at least ten counts. The rearrangement links TRBV18 to TRBJ2-1, with TRBD2 identical over 9 bases. Germline CDR1 is KGHSH and CDR2 is LQKENI. The CDR3 is 16 amino acids. Losses at the gene ends were 6 bases for V and 0 bases for J; bases not matched to a gene: 6. CDR3 amino acids: CASSPSGGSSYNEQFF. The CDR3 DNA follows: TGTGCCAGCTCCCCAAGCGGGGGGAGCTCCTACAATGAGCAGTTCTTC.

This clone was recorded many times. This chain uses TRBV28 with TRBJ1-2; 10 nucleotides line up with TRBD1. This CDR3 spans 14 amino acids. Germline CDR1 MDHEN, CDR2 SYDVKM. J was trimmed by 4 bases and V by 4 bases; bases with no gene match: 3. CDR3 protein: CASSSGQGSYGYTF. The CDR3 nucleotides read TGTGCCAGCAGTTCGGGACAGGGGAGCTATGGCTACACCTTC.

The gene calls are TRBV7-3 and TRBJ2-2; D perhaps matches TRBD2 (7 bases). The CDR3 contains 13 residues. CDR1 is SGHTA, CDR2 FQGTGA, per germline. Trimming took 8 bases from V and 4 from J, leaving 11 bases between them. The CDR3 DNA reads TGTGCCAGCGGGGGGGCAGGCACCGGGGAGCTGTTTTTT. This sequence encodes CASGGAGTGELFF.

This clone has a count of ten or more. The chain has TRBV5-1 and TRBJ1-1, with D possibly matching TRBD1 (6 bases). This CDR3 region has 17 residues. Germline values: CDR1 SGHRS, CDR2 YFSETQ. Trimming removed 3 bases from V and 0 bases from J, with 18 bases in between. In nucleotides, the CDR3 is TGCGCCAGCAGCTCGGTCATGGACAGTTTTCTGAACACTGAAGCTTTCTTT. Its translation is CASSSVMDSFLNTEAFF.

This clone has a count of ten or more. The chain joins TRBV7-9 to TRBJ2-7, with a weak D call TRBD1 (6 bases). The CDR3 is 16 residues long. The germline CDR1 and CDR2 sequences are SEHNR and FQNEAQ (reference sequence). V gave up 3 bases and J gave up 3 bases, with 18 bases separating them. Here the CDR3 reads CASSFVTATGHYEQYF. In DNA form, the CDR3 reads TGTGCCAGCAGCTTCGTAACCGCGACAGGCCACTACGAGCAGTACTTC.

Many counts were recorded for this clone. This chain uses TRBV5-6 with TRBJ1-2; D gene unclear. The germline V and J ends were trimmed by 4 bases and 3 bases, with 7 bases remaining between them. The CDR3 extends over 12 amino acids. Germline CDR1 is SGHDT and CDR2 is YYEEEE. The CDR3 loop is CASSQDHYGYTF. In DNA form, the CDR3 reads TGTGCCAGCAGCCAGGATCACTATGGCTACACCTTC. Looking up the rest from reference TRBV5-6 and TRBJ1-2 gives the full variable domain: DAGVTQSPTHLIKTRGQQVTLRCSPKSGHDTVSWYQQALGQGPQFIFQYYEEEERQRGNFPDRFSGHQFPNYSSELNVNALLLGDSALYLCASSQDHYGYTFGSGTRLTVV.

This chain connects TRBV7-6 to TRBJ2-5; a weak D match, TRBD2 (6 bases). In germline, CDR1 is SGHVS, CDR2 FNYEAQ. The CDR3 has 14 residues. The ends were cut back, 0 bases at V and 4 bases at J, with 9 bases in the middle. For the CDR3, the DNA is TGTGCCAGCAGCTTAGCCGGGGGAGGAGAGACCCAGTACTTC. Translated, it gives CASSLAGGGETQYF. Variable domain in full (rest from reference TRBV7-6 and TRBJ2-5): GAGVSQSPRYKVTKRGQDVALRCDPISGHVSLYWYRQALGQGPEFLTYFNYEAQQDKSGLPNDRFSAERPEGSISTLTIQRTEQRDSAMYRCASSLAGGGETQYFGPGTRLLVL.

This clone was observed at least ten times. The chain carries TRBV11-2 and TRBJ2-4; D possibly corresponds to TRBD1 (6 bases). V was cut by 5 bases and J by 0 bases, with 8 bases left in between. The CDR3 extends over 14 amino acids. Germline CDR1 is SGHAT and CDR2 is FQNNGV. CDR3 coding DNA: TGTGCCAGCAGCCCGGACAGAGCCAAAAACATTCAGTACTTC. The encoded protein is CASSPDRAKNIQYF.

The sample holds many counts of this clone. The chain joins TRBV9 to TRBJ2-7, with 12 bases matching TRBD1. This CDR3 is built from 14 residues. J lost 7 bases, V lost 4 bases, and 6 bases had no gene match. Per germline, CDR1 SGDLS and CDR2 YYNGEE. The CDR3 sequence is CASSLGTGGGEQYF. The CDR3, as DNA: TGTGCCAGCAGCCTCGGGACAGGGGGCGGGGAGCAGTACTTC.

This clone has a count of ten or more. The chain is built from TRBV5-1 and TRBJ1-3; 7 nucleotides agree with TRBD1. The junction had 1 base not matched to a gene; V was cut back by 1 base and J by 3 bases. This CDR3 is built from 14 residues. CDR1 and CDR2 from the germline V gene are SGHRS and YFSETQ. CDR3 in amino acids: CASSLTGDGNTIYF. In DNA form, the CDR3 reads TGCGCCAGCAGCTTGACAGGGGATGGAAACACCATATATTTT.

This clone was observed many times. The rearrangement links TRBV11-2 to TRBJ1-1; TRBD1 aligns across 8 bases. V was pared by 4 bases and J by 2 bases, with 3 bases of the junction left unmatched. CDR1 SGHAT and CDR2 FQNNGV come from the germline V gene. There are 14 residues in the CDR3. This CDR3 reads CASSSDRVNTEAFF. The CDR3 DNA reads as TGTGCCAGCAGCTCGGACAGGGTTAACACTGAAGCTTTCTTT.

This clone was seen ten or more times. V usage is TRBV28 and J usage is TRBJ1-3, with D tentatively TRBD1 (5 bases). V lost 2 bases and J 0 bases, leaving 11 bases between the germline ends. CDR1 and CDR2 from the germline V gene are MDHEN and SYDVKM. The CDR3 has 16 residues. CDR3 sequence: CASSLRAGPSGNTIYF. DNA of the CDR3: TGTGCCAGCAGTTTAAGGGCAGGGCCCTCTGGAAACACCATATATTTT.

There are many counts of this clone. This chain connects TRBV12-5 to TRBJ2-2; 9 bases agree with TRBD1. The CDR3 is made up of 15 amino acids. Germline CDR1 reads LGHNT; CDR2 reads FRNRAP. J was trimmed by 2 bases and V by 5 bases; bases with no gene match: 3. The CDR3 protein is CASGDRGSNTGELFF. The CDR3 nucleotides read TGTGCTAGTGGTGACAGGGGGAGTAACACCGGGGAGCTGTTTTTT.

In this sample, this clone turned up a few times. CDR3 nucleotide sequence: TGTGCCAGCAGCGTAGCTGAGGCCGGGGAGCTGTTTTTT. Translation gives CASSVAEAGELFF. V usage is TRBV9 and J usage is TRBJ2-2; D is ambiguous. V lost 0 bases to trimming and J lost 6 bases, with 6 bases between them. Germline CDR1 reads SGDLS; CDR2 reads YYNGEE. The CDR3 length is 13 residues.

This clone was seen at least ten times. The chain uses TRBV4-3 and TRBJ2-7; D possibly corresponds to TRBD1 (6 bases). CDR3 length equals 14 residues. V was clipped by 3 bases and J by 0 bases, with 9 bases between them. The germline gives CDR1 LGHNA, CDR2 YSLEER. This chain's CDR3 is CASSQDSTSYEQYF. In DNA, the CDR3 is TGCGCCAGCAGCCAGGACAGTACCTCCTACGAGCAGTACTTC.

This clone was counted ten times or more. This rearrangement joins TRBV2 to TRBJ1-1; 10 nucleotides agree with TRBD1. The CDR3 runs to 18 residues. J was trimmed by 11 bases and V by 7 bases; bases with no gene match: 25. CDR1 and CDR2 from the germline V gene are SNHLY and FYNNEI. The CDR3 here is CASIRREVGTGAGRGAFF. Here the CDR3 DNA reads TGTGCCAGCATTCGAAGAGAGGTTGGGACAGGGGCCGGTCGTGGGGCTTTCTTT. Drawing the rest from reference TRBV2 and TRBJ1-1, the complete variable domain is EPEVTQTPSHQVTQMGQEVILRCVPISNHLYFYWYRQILGQKVEFLVSFYNNEISEKSEIFDDQFSVERPDGSNFTLKIRSTKLEDSAMYFCASIRREVGTGAGRGAFFGQGTRLTVV.

This chain joins TRBV5-5 and TRBJ1-5; D is perhaps TRBD1 (6 bases). Trimming stripped 4 bases from V and 9 bases from J, with 20 bases between. CDR3 length: 15 amino acids. In germline, CDR1 is SGHKS, CDR2 YYEKEE (reference sequence). CDR3 nucleotides: TGTGCCAGCAGCCCGGACCCGGACAGCGCGAGGCCCCAGCATTTT. This translates into CASSPDPDSARPQHF.

This clone was counted a few times. The CDR3 here is CASSPGTSGSLMLTQYF. CDR3 in DNA: TGCGCCAGCAGCCCCGGGACTAGCGGGTCCTTAATGTTGACCCAGTACTTC. J is TRBJ2-5 and V is TRBV4-3, with 12 bases identical to TRBD2. The trim removed 4 bases at V and 7 bases at J, leaving 13 bases unmatched. Per germline, CDR1 LGHNA and CDR2 YSLEER. The CDR3 consists of 17 residues.

This clone was observed many times. This rearrangement joins TRBV24-1 to TRBJ2-2; D uncertain. CDR3 size: 15 residues. Trimming pared 1 base from V and 3 bases from J, leaving 8 bases between. Germline loops: CDR1 KGHDR, CDR2 SFDVKD. In DNA form, the CDR3 reads TGTGCCACCAGTGATTTACAGCTGGACACCGGGGAGCTGTTTTTT. It yields the protein CATSDLQLDTGELFF.

CDR3 sequence: CSVENPRGTDTQYF. The CDR3 nucleotides are TGCAGCGTTGAAAACCCTCGGGGGACAGATACGCAGTATTTT. This chain connects TRBV29-1 to TRBJ2-3; D possibly corresponds to TRBD2 (6 bases). Germline values: CDR1 SQVTM, CDR2 ANQGSEA. V was shortened by 2 bases and J by 3 bases, with 12 bases between the two germline ends. This CDR3 comprises 14 residues.

This clone was observed many times. The rearrangement links TRBV14 to TRBJ1-6; D gene ambiguous. Germline lookup yields CDR1 SGHDN and CDR2 FVKESK. This CDR3 is 12 amino acids long. The ends were cut back, 5 bases at V and 12 bases at J, with 11 bases in the middle. The CDR3 DNA is TGTGCCAGCAGCTCTAACCCGGTACCCCTCCACTTT. Its translation: CASSSNPVPLHF.